The 5 T cell receptor beta chains below come from one sample, sequenced in a study of blood T cell repertoires in COVID-19 (dated by TCRdb to 2019 to 2021). Library preparation used the immunoSEQ multiplex PCR assay. TCRdb limited this immuneACCESS table to in-frame rearrangements with V and J called. A share of clones is missing; checked studies link under half to unresolved V genes, and the rest is unexplained. The sample contains roughly 69,000 clones, 80% to 90% of them found a single time. In total, the top ten clones hold around 4.5% of the sample. Material: peripheral blood. These receptor sequences come from a human donor in a cohort sampled during active COVID-19.

The rearrangement uses TRBV18 and TRBJ2-2, with TRBD1 matching 7 bases. The CDR3 has 14 residues. Germline trimming cut 6 bases from V and 1 base from J; bases unmatched to any gene: 2. CDR1 and CDR2 (germline): KGHSH, LQKENI. This chain's CDR3 is CASSRQGNTGELFF. CDR3 in DNA: TGTGCCAGCTCCCGACAGGGGAACACCGGGGAGCTGTTTTTT.

The V gene is TRBV6-2 or TRBV6-3, the J gene TRBJ2-7; 9 positions match TRBD2. Unmatched junction bases numbered 7, after V lost 4 bases and J lost 3 bases. The CDR3 sequence is 15 residues long. The germline V gene encodes CDR1 MNHEY and CDR2 SVGEGT. The CDR3: CASSFAGGPVYEQYF. In DNA, the CDR3 is TGTGCCAGCAGTTTTGCGGGGGGGCCTGTCTACGAGCAGTACTTC.

V usage is TRBV15 and J usage is TRBJ2-7; tentative D call: TRBD1 (5 bases). CDR3 length equals 14 residues. V was shortened by 5 bases and J by 2 bases, with 13 bases between the two germline ends. From germline, CDR1 is LNHNV and CDR2 YYDKDF (reference sequence). The CDR3 loop is CATSAWGSAYEQYF. The CDR3 DNA is TGTGCCACCAGCGCCTGGGGCAGTGCCTACGAGCAGTACTTC.

V and J are TRBV20-1 and TRBJ2-7; 8 bases fit TRBD2. Germline V gene data show CDR1 as DFQATT and CDR2 as SNEGSKA (reference sequence). After removal of 3 bases from V and 3 bases from J, the junction contained 7 bases not matched to a gene. The CDR3 loop spans 14 amino acids. This CDR3 is CSASIPGTSYEQYF. Written as DNA, the CDR3 is TGCAGTGCTAGTATCCCCGGGACTAGCTACGAGCAGTACTTC.

The chain uses TRBV7-3 and TRBJ2-1; TRBD1 agrees at 9 bases. The CDR3 is 13 amino acids. J gave up 13 bases and V 3 bases, and 7 bases lay outside the gene matches. Germline V gene sequence: CDR1 SGHTA, CDR2 FQGTGA. CDR3 DNA sequence: TGTGCCAGCAGCTTTTCCCGGGACAGGGAACAGTTCTTC. This sequence encodes CASSFSRDREQFF. The full variable domain, with the rest looked up from reference TRBV7-3 and TRBJ2-1, is GAGVSQTPSNKVTEKGKYVELRCDPISGHTALYWYRQSLGQGPEFLIYFQGTGAADDSGLPNDRFFAVRPEGSVSTLKIQRTERGDSAVYLCASSFSRDREQFFGPGTRLTVL.